This T cell receptor beta chain is drawn from a study of blood T cells in healthy people across ages (dated by TCRdb to the mid-2010s). Some background on the complete study: In model experiments, template switching captured roughly one uniquely barcoded TCR beta cDNA molecule for every two T cells. The study measured age-related changes in TCR beta repertoire diversity using deep sequencing normalized with unique cDNA molecular identifiers. The donors were divided into four age groups: young (average approximately 15 years), middle-aged (under 40), aged (approximately 62) and long-lived (approximately 74). Two additional independent replicas of 1 million unique cDNA reads from the same blood draw were analyzed for two donors (one aged 18 to 29 and one aged 80 or older).

Donors were roughly 40 systemically healthy Caucasian individuals from Russia aged roughly 6 to 90 years. Around 9.7 milliliters of peripheral blood were collected from each donor into EDTA-treated Vacutainer tubes. Ficoll-Paque density-gradient centrifugation was used to isolate PBMCs, with at least 6 million obtained per sample. Trizol reagent was used to extract total RNA from the PBMCs, yielding at least 6 micrograms per sample. Naive CD45RAhigh/CD27high T cell percentages were measured by flow cytometry on a PBMC aliquot from every donor. Overall results and qualifications from the work: Compared with the aged group, the long-lived group had more naive CD4+ T cells, fewer expanded clones and increased TCR diversity, a pattern suggesting age selection. Total diversity estimates from one million sequenced T cells were considered lower bounds and underestimates. Observed TCR beta diversity correlated strongly with the percentage of naive T cells measured by flow cytometry. Donor CMV infection status was unknown, potentially confounding age-related changes in expanded clonotypes. Conclusive comparison of naive and antigen-experienced compartments was prevented by the profiling of bulk unsorted PBMCs. Observed TCR beta diversity per million T cells fell roughly linearly with age, and a significant reduction was already apparent by age roughly 40.

This clonotype occurred once. This receptor's antigen is unknown. It has no much larger one-base neighbor in the sample; base qualities were not kept. The method was 5' RACE. This sample was sequenced with an Illumina HiSeq 2500. The second PCR ran for about 7 to 11 cycles and used a J-beta primer mix along with a sample-barcoded 5' primer. Each TCR beta cDNA molecule received a unique molecular identifier from a template-switch 5' adaptor carrying 12 random nucleotides. At least 2.5 million CDR3-containing paired-end reads were obtained from each sample. First-strand cDNA was synthesized from all RNA with the Mint cDNA synthesis kit, primed by a TRBC-specific oligonucleotide. All cDNA was treated with uracil-DNA glycosylase and then went through a first 18-cycle PCR with the universal primers M1SS and BC2_uni_R. As for how the authors treated the data: Each sample was normalized by randomly selecting 1 million high-quality reads, each carrying a distinct molecular identifier. Reads sharing molecular identifiers were discarded rather than binned into consensus sequences. MiTCR, set to a Q25 quality threshold and the strictest error-elimination algorithm, was used for CDR3 identification, clonotype clustering and error correction. A nonparametric unseen species model with Euler transformation was used to estimate lower-bound total TCR beta diversity. In TCRdb, the public reads were trimmed at Q25 with fastp and aligned with MiXCR, with productive beta chains retained. Rows matching on CDR3 protein sequence are summarized as one entry with the most common DNA and genes. The V and J calls shown here were made by TCRdb, not taken from the authors' results. The sample table records around 500,000 distinct CDR3 sequences; about 27% of these occur just once. The ten largest make up approximately 3.5% of the sample.

V ends up 0 bases short and J 4 bases short, with an unmatched junction base count of 6. The CDR3, cysteine through phenylalanine, is 18 amino acids long. Of the read, only the CDR3 DNA is kept; its 54 bases are in frame from base 1. CDR1 is given as LGHDT and CDR2 as YNNKEL, both from the germline V gene (reference sequence). A further study also used this sample, focusing on T cells of mothers and their children. That second report states: Nine systemically healthy Caucasian individuals served as donors, namely three mothers together with their six children. cDNA synthesis used all of the extracted RNA, with 1.5 ug of RNA in each 15 ul reaction. Sample barcodes and 2-4 random nucleotides were added via the M1S primer in the second PCR. Over 8.5 million TCR beta CDR3 reads were obtained for each mother, and around 2.7 million reads were obtained for each child. Thymic selection shapes the output of TCR recombination in a similar way in related and unrelated pairs, and inherited differences have a minor effect. Related mother-child pairs always showed normalized repertoire overlap that was slightly higher than in unrelated mother-child pairs, though the difference was never significant. With a sensitivity of approximately 100 clones per million clonotypes, no persistent microchimeric T cell clones were detected. In the study, deep NGS was used to compare the TCR beta repertoires of mothers and children, and features distinguishing related mother-child pairs from unrelated individuals were sought. On average, the children were about 12 +/- 4 years old, while the mothers were about 40 +/- 4 years old. After adapter ligation was performed with NEBNext reagents, the libraries were sequenced on an Illumina HiSeq 2000 with 100+100 nt paired-end reads. To prevent cross-contamination, the mother and child libraries were prepared one month apart and sequenced in separate runs. For each donor, between about 450,000 and 2,300,000 distinct TCR beta clonotypes were identified. Naive TCR beta clonotypes were estimated from low-frequency clonotypes matched to each donor's FACS-determined naive share, without sorting.

Sequencing was carried out using blood. The sequence came from a boy younger than 10 in good health. Here the chain combines TRBV3-1 and TRBJ2-2; TRBD2 matches 12 bases in the middle. The DNA reads as follows: TGTGCCAGCAGCCAAGAATCTAGCGGGGGGGCAATCACCGGGGAGCTGTTTTTT. The resulting protein is CASSQESSGGAITGELFF.